This T cell receptor beta chain was captured in a study of CD8 T cells in Susac syndrome. The length of the CDR3 is 11 residues. Trimming removed 3 bases from V and 6 bases from J, with 7 bases in between. Germline V gene data show CDR1 as DFQATT and CDR2 as SNEGSKA (reference sequence). The RNA, 0.5 to 1 ug, was put through reverse transcription using random hexamers. Amplification of the TCR beta CDR3 was carried out by immunoSEQ multiplex PCR, which spanned a total of 54 Vbeta and 13 Jbeta segments. TCRdb reprocessed the immunoSEQ multiplex PCR reads with MiXCR, giving one entry per CDR3 protein. The profile shows approximately 150,000 distinct CDR3 sequences, roughly 95% of them singletons. This clonotype was detected only once.

J is TRBJ2-3 and V is TRBV20-1; D ambiguous. This clonotype originated in a human donor with Susac syndrome. Sequencing used CD4+ T cells from PBMCs. CDR3 sequence reads: CSASPADTQYF. CDR3 in DNA: TGCAGTGCTAGCCCAGCGGATACGCAGTATTTT.